A selection of T cell receptor beta chains follows, all from one sample in a study of blood T cells in healthy people across ages. Each CDR3 protein gets one entry after TCRdb re-called the 5' RACE reads with MiXCR. The table shows about 1.6 million distinct CDR3 sequences, with about 35% occurring only once. Sequencing was performed on blood. The receptors shown here come from a young woman in good health. Both conserved end residues are part of each CDR3. A D gene is named only where the DNA matches it firmly. Size tells how often a clone was seen (once, few, many) or the class of an expanded clone, and some rows leave it out.

clone_size: .
j_call: TRBJ1-1
d_call: .
v_call: TRBV10-3
cdr3_nt: TGTGCCATCAGTGAGTCCACAGGAGAGGACACTGAAGCTTTCTTT
cdr3_aa: CAISESTGEDTEAFF

clone_size: .
j_call: TRBJ2-3
d_call: TRBD2
v_call: TRBV3-1
cdr3_nt: TGTGCCAGCAGCCATAGCGGGGCCACAGATACGGAGTATTTT
cdr3_aa: CASSHSGATDTEYF

clone_size: many
j_call: TRBJ2-7
d_call: TRBD1
v_call: TRBV29-1
cdr3_nt: TGCAGCGTTGATGGGACAGGATCATCCTACGAGCAGTACTTC
cdr3_aa: CSVDGTGSSYEQYF

clone_size: .
j_call: TRBJ2-3
d_call: TRBD2
v_call: TRBV5-1
cdr3_nt: TGCGCCAGCAGCTTCGGACTAGCGGGGGGGAAGACTAGCACAGATACGCAGTATTTT
cdr3_aa: CASSFGLAGGKTSTDTQYF

clone_size: .
j_call: TRBJ2-5
d_call: TRBD2
v_call: TRBV20-1
cdr3_nt: TGCAGTGCTACCTCCTCCGGACTAGCGGGAGGAAGGGCCCAGTACTTC
cdr3_aa: CSATSSGLAGGRAQYF

clone_size: few
j_call: TRBJ1-5
d_call: TRBD1
v_call: TRBV6-2/TRBV6-3
cdr3_nt: TGTGCCAGCAGTTCGGACAGGCGACAACTCTATAGCAATCAGCCCCAGCATTTT
cdr3_aa: CASSSDRRQLYSNQPQHF

clone_size: few
j_call: TRBJ2-7
d_call: .
v_call: TRBV27
cdr3_nt: TGTGCCAGCGGGTGGGGGGCTGAGGAGCAGTACTTC
cdr3_aa: CASGWGAEEQYF

clone_size: .
j_call: TRBJ1-1
d_call: .
v_call: TRBV6-1
cdr3_nt: TGTGCCAGCAGTGAAGCAGGTTTGGGGCGCACTGAAGCTTTCTTT
cdr3_aa: CASSEAGLGRTEAFF

clone_size: .
j_call: TRBJ1-4
d_call: TRBD1
v_call: TRBV10-3
cdr3_nt: TGTACCATCAGTGCGAGACAGGGATTTGCAAAACTGTTTTTT
cdr3_aa: CTISARQGFAKLFF

clone_size: .
j_call: TRBJ1-2
d_call: TRBD1
v_call: TRBV5-1
cdr3_nt: TGCGCCAGCAGCTCCGGGACAGAGTATGGCTACACCTTC
cdr3_aa: CASSSGTEYGYTF

clone_size: .
j_call: TRBJ2-5
d_call: TRBD2
v_call: TRBV6-1
cdr3_nt: TGTGCCAGCAGTGAAGGTCCGGGGACTACGAGGCGTGAGACCCAGTACTTC
cdr3_aa: CASSEGPGTTRRETQYF

clone_size: .
j_call: TRBJ2-5
d_call: .
v_call: TRBV20-1
cdr3_nt: TGCAGTGCGTTCCGGGACGGGGCTCAAGAGACCCAGTACTTC
cdr3_aa: CSAFRDGAQETQYF

clone_size: few
j_call: TRBJ2-2
d_call: .
v_call: TRBV12-3/TRBV12-4
cdr3_nt: TGTGCCAGCAGTTCAAGGGGTATTAACACCGGGGAGCTGTTTTTT
cdr3_aa: CASSSRGINTGELFF

clone_size: .
j_call: TRBJ2-1
d_call: TRBD2
v_call: TRBV20-1
cdr3_nt: TGCAGTGCTGACCTAAGGACTAGGGGAAATGAGCAGTTCTTC
cdr3_aa: CSADLRTRGNEQFF

clone_size: few
j_call: TRBJ2-7
d_call: TRBD1
v_call: TRBV20-1
cdr3_nt: TGCAGTGCTAGCGTGGCGGGACAGGGAAGGTACGAGCAGTACTTC
cdr3_aa: CSASVAGQGRYEQYF

clone_size: .
j_call: TRBJ1-2
d_call: TRBD1
v_call: TRBV6-1
cdr3_nt: TGTGCCAGCACCCGAGGACAGGGTGAATATGGCTACACCTTC
cdr3_aa: CASTRGQGEYGYTF

clone_size: .
j_call: TRBJ1-1
d_call: TRBD1
v_call: TRBV19
cdr3_nt: TGTGCCAGTAGGGTGCAGGACAGGCAACCGAACACTGAAGCTTTCTTT
cdr3_aa: CASRVQDRQPNTEAFF

clone_size: .
j_call: TRBJ2-1
d_call: .
v_call: TRBV5-1
cdr3_nt: TGCGCCAGCAGCCCGCTCTTGAGTGCGGATGAGCAGTTCTTC
cdr3_aa: CASSPLLSADEQFF

clone_size: few
j_call: TRBJ2-7
d_call: TRBD2
v_call: TRBV6-2/TRBV6-3
cdr3_nt: TGTGCCAGCAAATCGCGGGGGGCTCCCTACGAGCAGTACTTC
cdr3_aa: CASKSRGAPYEQYF

clone_size: .
j_call: TRBJ2-5
d_call: TRBD2
v_call: TRBV12-3/TRBV12-4
cdr3_nt: TGTGCCAGCAGTTTATCGGCGGGGGGGCCGGGGGATGAGCAGTACTTC
cdr3_aa: CASSLSAGGPGDEQYF

clone_size: few
j_call: TRBJ2-7
d_call: .
v_call: TRBV6-1
cdr3_nt: TGTGCCAGCAGTGAAGGGGCTTTCTCCTACGAGCAGTACTTC
cdr3_aa: CASSEGAFSYEQYF

clone_size: .
j_call: TRBJ2-7
d_call: .
v_call: TRBV10-1
cdr3_nt: TGCGCCAGTTTAAGGTATCCCAGAGACCCCTACGAGCAGTACTTC
cdr3_aa: CASLRYPRDPYEQYF

clone_size: .
j_call: TRBJ2-5
d_call: TRBD2
v_call: TRBV3-1
cdr3_nt: TGTGCCACCAGTACTAGCGGGAGTTTGCGAGAGACCCAGTACTTC
cdr3_aa: CATSTSGSLRETQYF

clone_size: few
j_call: TRBJ2-1
d_call: TRBD2
v_call: TRBV15
cdr3_nt: TGTGCCACCAGCAGAGAGGCTAGCGGGAGGAGCGACAATGAGCAGTTCTTC
cdr3_aa: CATSREASGRSDNEQFF

clone_size: .
j_call: TRBJ1-6
d_call: .
v_call: TRBV9
cdr3_nt: TGTGCCAGCAGCGCAGGGGATATAGATAATTCACCCCTCCACTTT
cdr3_aa: CASSAGDIDNSPLHF

clone_size: .
j_call: TRBJ1-1
d_call: .
v_call: TRBV20-1
cdr3_nt: TGCAGTGCCCGAACGGACACCGATTGGGGAACTGAAGCTTTCTTT
cdr3_aa: CSARTDTDWGTEAFF

clone_size: many
j_call: TRBJ2-5
d_call: .
v_call: TRBV7-9
cdr3_nt: TGTGCCAGCAGCCCGACGGGGAACCAAGAGACCCAGTACTTC
cdr3_aa: CASSPTGNQETQYF

clone_size: once
j_call: TRBJ2-5
d_call: .
v_call: TRBV5-1
cdr3_nt: TGCGCCAGCAACGTGAGGGGGGGAGAGACCCAGTACTTC
cdr3_aa: CASNVRGGETQYF

clone_size: many
j_call: TRBJ2-7
d_call: TRBD1
v_call: TRBV6-6
cdr3_nt: TGTGCCATCGGACAGGGGGTCGAGCAGTACTTC
cdr3_aa: CAIGQGVEQYF

clone_size: .
j_call: TRBJ2-7
d_call: .
v_call: TRBV2
cdr3_nt: TGTGCCAGCAGTAGGGGTCGGGGGGCGAGCGACGAGCAGTACTTC
cdr3_aa: CASSRGRGASDEQYF

clone_size: .
j_call: TRBJ1-4
d_call: .
v_call: TRBV7-2
cdr3_nt: TGTGCCAGCAGCCGGGGATTTAATGAAAAACTGTTTTTT
cdr3_aa: CASSRGFNEKLFF

clone_size: .
j_call: TRBJ2-6
d_call: .
v_call: TRBV7-7
cdr3_nt: TGTGCCAGCAGCCCAAGGGAGGCAGCTGTTGGGGCCAACGTCCTGACTTTC
cdr3_aa: CASSPREAAVGANVLTF

clone_size: .
j_call: TRBJ2-7
d_call: .
v_call: TRBV5-1
cdr3_nt: TGCGCCAGCAGCTTGGGATCCGACGGAGGAGAGCAGTACTTC
cdr3_aa: CASSLGSDGGEQYF

clone_size: few
j_call: TRBJ2-1
d_call: .
v_call: TRBV7-2
cdr3_nt: TGTGCCAGCAGCTTCAGCTGGAGCTCCTACAATGAGCAGTTCTTC
cdr3_aa: CASSFSWSSYNEQFF

clone_size: few
j_call: TRBJ1-6
d_call: TRBD1
v_call: TRBV4-1
cdr3_nt: TGCGCCAGCAGCGAGGGACAGAAGAATTCACCCCTCCACTTT
cdr3_aa: CASSEGQKNSPLHF

clone_size: .
j_call: TRBJ2-7
d_call: .
v_call: TRBV25-1
cdr3_nt: TGTGCCAGCAGCGTAGGAAGTGGGAACTACGAGCAGTACTTC
cdr3_aa: CASSVGSGNYEQYF

clone_size: few
j_call: TRBJ1-5
d_call: TRBD1
v_call: TRBV20-1
cdr3_nt: TGCAGTGCTAGAGGGGCAGGGGGGGATCAGCCCCAGCATTTT
cdr3_aa: CSARGAGGDQPQHF

clone_size: .
j_call: TRBJ2-5
d_call: TRBD2
v_call: TRBV3-1
cdr3_nt: TGTGCCAGCAGCCGGAGTTCGGGCTCCGGGACTAGCCGGGAGACCCAGTACTTC
cdr3_aa: CASSRSSGSGTSRETQYF

clone_size: many
j_call: TRBJ2-7
d_call: .
v_call: TRBV12-3/TRBV12-4
cdr3_nt: TGTGCCAGCGGAGTCAGCTACGAGCAGTACTTC
cdr3_aa: CASGVSYEQYF

clone_size: few
j_call: TRBJ1-1
d_call: .
v_call: TRBV7-3
cdr3_nt: TGTGCCAGCAGCTTTAGGGAGGGGAACACTGAAGCTTTCTTT
cdr3_aa: CASSFREGNTEAFF

clone_size: .
j_call: TRBJ2-5
d_call: .
v_call: TRBV7-2
cdr3_nt: TGTGCCAGCAGCTTAGGGCCAGGGGAGACCCGGTACTTC
cdr3_aa: CASSLGPGETRYF

clone_size: few
j_call: TRBJ2-2
d_call: .
v_call: TRBV7-6
cdr3_nt: TGTGCCAGCAGCCGGCAGGGCAGGGGGAACACCGGGGAGCTGTTTTTT
cdr3_aa: CASSRQGRGNTGELFF

clone_size: .
j_call: TRBJ2-7
d_call: .
v_call: TRBV20-1
cdr3_nt: TGCAGTGCAAAGGGGGGCCTCCCCCTCTACGAGCAGTACTTC
cdr3_aa: CSAKGGLPLYEQYF

clone_size: few
j_call: TRBJ1-5
d_call: .
v_call: TRBV4-1
cdr3_nt: TGCGCCAGCAGCCAAGGTTCTGCAGAAATCCATCAGCCCCAGCATTTT
cdr3_aa: CASSQGSAEIHQPQHF

clone_size: few
j_call: TRBJ2-3
d_call: .
v_call: TRBV12-3/TRBV12-4
cdr3_nt: TGTGCCAGCAGTTTCTGGGACAACACAGATACGCAGTATTTT
cdr3_aa: CASSFWDNTDTQYF

clone_size: once
j_call: TRBJ2-2
d_call: TRBD2
v_call: TRBV3-1
cdr3_nt: TGTGCCAGCAGCCAAGGAGGCGGGGGATCCGGGGAGCTGTTTTTT
cdr3_aa: CASSQGGGGSGELFF

clone_size: many
j_call: TRBJ1-2
d_call: .
v_call: TRBV29-1
cdr3_nt: TGCAGCGTTGAATCGACCCATAATGGCTACACCTTC
cdr3_aa: CSVESTHNGYTF

clone_size: .
j_call: TRBJ2-5
d_call: .
v_call: TRBV4-1
cdr3_nt: TGCGCCAGCAGCCATGCTACTCTCCGGGACAATCAAGAGACCCAGTACTTC
cdr3_aa: CASSHATLRDNQETQYF

clone_size: few
j_call: TRBJ2-5
d_call: .
v_call: TRBV21-1
cdr3_nt: TGTGCCAGCAGCAAATTGGCCCCTAGCGGGGGCCCTCAAGAGACCCAGTACTTC
cdr3_aa: CASSKLAPSGGPQETQYF